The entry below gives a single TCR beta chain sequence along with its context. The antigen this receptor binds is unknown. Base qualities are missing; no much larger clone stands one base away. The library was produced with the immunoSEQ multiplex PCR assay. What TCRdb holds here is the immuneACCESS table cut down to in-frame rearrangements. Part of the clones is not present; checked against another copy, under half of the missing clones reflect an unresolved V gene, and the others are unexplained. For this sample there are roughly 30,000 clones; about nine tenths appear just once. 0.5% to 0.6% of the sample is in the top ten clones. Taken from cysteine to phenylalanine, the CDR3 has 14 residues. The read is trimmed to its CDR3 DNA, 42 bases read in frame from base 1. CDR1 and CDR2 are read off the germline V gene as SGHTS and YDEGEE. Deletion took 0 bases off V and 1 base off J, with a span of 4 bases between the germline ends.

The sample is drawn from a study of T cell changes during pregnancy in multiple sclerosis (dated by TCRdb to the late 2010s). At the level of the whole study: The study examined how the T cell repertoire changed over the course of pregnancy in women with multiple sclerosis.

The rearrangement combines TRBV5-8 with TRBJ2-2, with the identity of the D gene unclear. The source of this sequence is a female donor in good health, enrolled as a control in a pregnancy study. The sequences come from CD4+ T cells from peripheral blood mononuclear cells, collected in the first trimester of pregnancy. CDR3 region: CASSLGQNTGELFF. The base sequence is TGTGCCAGCAGCTTGGGGCAGAACACCGGGGAGCTGTTTTTT.